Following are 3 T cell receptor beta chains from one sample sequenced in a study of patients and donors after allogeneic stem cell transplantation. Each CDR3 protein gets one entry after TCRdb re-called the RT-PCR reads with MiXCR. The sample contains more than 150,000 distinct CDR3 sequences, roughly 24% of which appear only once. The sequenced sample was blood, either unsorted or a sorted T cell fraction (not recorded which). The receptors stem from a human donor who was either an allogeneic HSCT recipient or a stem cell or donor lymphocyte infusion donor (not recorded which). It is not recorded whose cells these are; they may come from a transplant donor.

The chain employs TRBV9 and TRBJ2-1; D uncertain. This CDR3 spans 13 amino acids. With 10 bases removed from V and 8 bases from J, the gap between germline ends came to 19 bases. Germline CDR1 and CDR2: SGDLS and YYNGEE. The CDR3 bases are TGTGCCGCCGCTGTTGGACCCTATGATGAGCAGTTCTTC. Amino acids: CAAAVGPYDEQFF.

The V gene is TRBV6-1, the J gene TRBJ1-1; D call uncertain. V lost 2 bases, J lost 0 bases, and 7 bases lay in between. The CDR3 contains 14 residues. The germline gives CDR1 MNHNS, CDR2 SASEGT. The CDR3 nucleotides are TGTGCCAGCAGTGAACGACAAGTGAACACTGAAGCTTTCTTT. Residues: CASSERQVNTEAFF.

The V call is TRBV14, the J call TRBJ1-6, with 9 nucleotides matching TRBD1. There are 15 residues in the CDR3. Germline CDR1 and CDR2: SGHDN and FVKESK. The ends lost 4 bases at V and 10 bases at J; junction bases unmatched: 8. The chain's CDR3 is CASSPRTGVESPLHF. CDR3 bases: TGTGCCAGCAGCCCCCGGACAGGGGTCGAATCACCCCTCCACTTT.